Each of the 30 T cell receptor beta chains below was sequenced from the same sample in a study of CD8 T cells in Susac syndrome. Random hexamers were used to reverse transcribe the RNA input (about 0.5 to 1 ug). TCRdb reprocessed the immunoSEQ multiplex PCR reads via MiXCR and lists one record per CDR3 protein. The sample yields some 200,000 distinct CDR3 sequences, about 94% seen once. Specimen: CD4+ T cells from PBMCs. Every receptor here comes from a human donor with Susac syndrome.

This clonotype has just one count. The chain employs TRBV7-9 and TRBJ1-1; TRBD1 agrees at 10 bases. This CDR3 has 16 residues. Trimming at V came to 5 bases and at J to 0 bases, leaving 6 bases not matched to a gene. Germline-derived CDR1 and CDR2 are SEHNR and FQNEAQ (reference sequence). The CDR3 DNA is TGTGCCAGCAGCCCAGACAGGGGGCGTTTGAACACTGAAGCTTTCTTT. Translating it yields CASSPDRGRLNTEAFF.

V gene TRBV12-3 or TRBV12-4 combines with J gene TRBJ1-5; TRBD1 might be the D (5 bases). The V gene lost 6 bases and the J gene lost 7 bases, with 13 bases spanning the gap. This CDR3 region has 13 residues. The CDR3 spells CASSRNQGQPQHF. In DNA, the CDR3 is TGTGCCAGCAGCCGTAACCAGGGCCAGCCCCAGCATTTT.

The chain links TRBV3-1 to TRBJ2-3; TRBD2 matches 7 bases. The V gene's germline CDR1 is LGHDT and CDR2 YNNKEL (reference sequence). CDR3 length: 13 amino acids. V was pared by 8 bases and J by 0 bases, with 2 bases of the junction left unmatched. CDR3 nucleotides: TGTGCCAGCGGGAGGGGTAGCACAGATACGCAGTATTTT. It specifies CASGRGSTDTQYF.

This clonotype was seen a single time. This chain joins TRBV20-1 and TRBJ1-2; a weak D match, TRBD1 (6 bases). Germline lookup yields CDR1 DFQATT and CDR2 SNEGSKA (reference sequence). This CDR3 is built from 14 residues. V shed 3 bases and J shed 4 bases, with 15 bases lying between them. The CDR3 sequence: CSARGDITTYGYTF. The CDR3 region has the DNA TGCAGTGCTAGGGGGGACATAACTACCTATGGCTACACCTTC.

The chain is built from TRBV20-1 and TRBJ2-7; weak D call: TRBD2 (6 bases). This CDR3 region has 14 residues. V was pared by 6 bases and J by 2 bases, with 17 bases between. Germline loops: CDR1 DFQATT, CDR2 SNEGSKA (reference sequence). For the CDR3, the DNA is TGCAGTGCATTACGCCCGGGGGAAGCCTACGAGCAGTACTTC. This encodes CSALRPGEAYEQYF.

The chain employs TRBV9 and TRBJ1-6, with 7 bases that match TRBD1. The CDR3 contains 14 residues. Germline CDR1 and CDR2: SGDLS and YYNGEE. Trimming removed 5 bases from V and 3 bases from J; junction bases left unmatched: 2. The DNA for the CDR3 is TGTGCCAGCAGTGCAGGGGGCTATAATTCACCCCTCCACTTT. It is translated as CASSAGGYNSPLHF. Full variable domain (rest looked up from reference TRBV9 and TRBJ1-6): DSGVTQTPKHLITATGQRVTLRCSPRSGDLSVYWYQQSLDQGLQFLIQYYNGEERAKGNILERFSAQQFPDLHSELNLSSLELGDSALYFCASSAGGYNSPLHFGNGTRLTVT.

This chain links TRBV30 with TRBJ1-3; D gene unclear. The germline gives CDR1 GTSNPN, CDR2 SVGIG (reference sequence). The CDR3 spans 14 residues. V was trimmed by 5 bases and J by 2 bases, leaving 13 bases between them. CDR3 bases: TGTGCCTGGGACGGCTCCCGGGCTGGAAACACCATATATTTT. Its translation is CAWDGSRAGNTIYF.

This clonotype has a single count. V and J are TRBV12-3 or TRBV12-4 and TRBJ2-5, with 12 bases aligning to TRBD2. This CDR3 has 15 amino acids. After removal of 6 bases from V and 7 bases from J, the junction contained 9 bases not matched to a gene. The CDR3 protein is CASSRTSGGIGTQYF. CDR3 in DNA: TGTGCCAGCAGCCGCACTAGCGGGGGGATCGGGACCCAGTACTTC.

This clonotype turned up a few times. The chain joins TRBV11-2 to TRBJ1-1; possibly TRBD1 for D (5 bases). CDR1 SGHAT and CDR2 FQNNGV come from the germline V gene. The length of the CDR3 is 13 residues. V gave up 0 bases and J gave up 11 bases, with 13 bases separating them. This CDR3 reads CASSLEGPRRAFF. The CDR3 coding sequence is TGTGCCAGCAGCTTAGAGGGGCCCCGTCGGGCTTTCTTT.

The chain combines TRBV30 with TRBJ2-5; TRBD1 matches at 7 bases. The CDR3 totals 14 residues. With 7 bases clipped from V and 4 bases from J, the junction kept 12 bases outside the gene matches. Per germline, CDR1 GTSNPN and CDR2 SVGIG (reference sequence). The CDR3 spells CAYLRTGSPETQYF. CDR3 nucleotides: TGTGCCTACCTAAGGACAGGATCACCAGAGACCCAGTACTTC.

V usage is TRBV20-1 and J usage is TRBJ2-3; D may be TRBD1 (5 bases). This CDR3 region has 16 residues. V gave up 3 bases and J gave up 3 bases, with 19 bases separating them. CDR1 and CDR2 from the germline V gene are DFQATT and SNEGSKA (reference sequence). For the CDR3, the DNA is TGCAGTGCTAGGGGGCGGCAGGGATTTTGGACAGATACGCAGTATTTT. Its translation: CSARGRQGFWTDTQYF.

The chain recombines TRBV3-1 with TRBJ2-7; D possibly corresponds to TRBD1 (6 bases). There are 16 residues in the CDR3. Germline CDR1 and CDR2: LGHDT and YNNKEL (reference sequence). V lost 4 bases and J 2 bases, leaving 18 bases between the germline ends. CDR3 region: CASSRELGRTAYEQYF. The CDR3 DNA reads TGTGCCAGCAGCCGCGAGCTGGGAAGGACAGCCTACGAGCAGTACTTC.

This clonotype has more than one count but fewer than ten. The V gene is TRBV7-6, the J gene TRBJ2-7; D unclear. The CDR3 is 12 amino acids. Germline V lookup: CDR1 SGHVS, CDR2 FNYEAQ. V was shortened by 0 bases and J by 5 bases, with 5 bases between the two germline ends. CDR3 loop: CASSLAYDEQYF. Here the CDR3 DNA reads TGTGCCAGCAGCTTAGCGTACGACGAGCAGTACTTC.

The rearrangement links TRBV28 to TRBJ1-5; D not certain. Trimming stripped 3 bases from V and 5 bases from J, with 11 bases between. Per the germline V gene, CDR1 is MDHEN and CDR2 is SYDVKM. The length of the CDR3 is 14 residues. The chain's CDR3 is CASSLFETHQPQHF. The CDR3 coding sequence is TGTGCCAGCAGTTTGTTCGAGACACATCAGCCCCAGCATTTT.

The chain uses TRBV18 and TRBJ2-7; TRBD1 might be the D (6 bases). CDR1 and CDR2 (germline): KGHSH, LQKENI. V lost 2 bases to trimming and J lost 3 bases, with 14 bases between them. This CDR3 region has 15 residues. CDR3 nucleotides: TGTGCCAGCTCACCATTGGGGCAGGGGAGCTACGAGCAGTACTTC. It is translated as CASSPLGQGSYEQYF.

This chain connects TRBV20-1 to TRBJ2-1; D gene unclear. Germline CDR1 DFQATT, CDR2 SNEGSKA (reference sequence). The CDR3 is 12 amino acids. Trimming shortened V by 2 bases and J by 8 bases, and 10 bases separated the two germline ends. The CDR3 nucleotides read TGCAGTGCTAGAATAGTTGCTCATGAGCAGTTCTTC. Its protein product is CSARIVAHEQFF.

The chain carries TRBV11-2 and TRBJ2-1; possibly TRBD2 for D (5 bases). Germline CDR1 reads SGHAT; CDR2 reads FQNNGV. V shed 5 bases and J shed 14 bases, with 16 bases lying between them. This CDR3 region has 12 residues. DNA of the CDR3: TGTGCCAGCAGCGAAATGGGGTTGCGGGAGTTCTTC. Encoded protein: CASSEMGLREFF.

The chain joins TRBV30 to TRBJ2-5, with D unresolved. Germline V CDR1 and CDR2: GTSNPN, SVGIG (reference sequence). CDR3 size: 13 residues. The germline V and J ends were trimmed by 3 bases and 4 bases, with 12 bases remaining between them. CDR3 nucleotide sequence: TGTGCCTGGAGGGGATTAGTAGGAGAGACCCAGTACTTC. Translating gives CAWRGLVGETQYF.

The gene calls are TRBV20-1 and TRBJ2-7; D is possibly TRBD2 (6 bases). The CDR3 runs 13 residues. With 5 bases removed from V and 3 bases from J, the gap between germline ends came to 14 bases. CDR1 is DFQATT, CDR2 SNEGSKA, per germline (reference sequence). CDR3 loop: CSAPGTGNYEQYF. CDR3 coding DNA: TGCAGTGCTCCCGGGACTGGAAACTACGAGCAGTACTTC.

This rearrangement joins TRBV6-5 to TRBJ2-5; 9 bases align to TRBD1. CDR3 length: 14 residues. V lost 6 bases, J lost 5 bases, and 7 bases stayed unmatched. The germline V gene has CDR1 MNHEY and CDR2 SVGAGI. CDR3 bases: TGTGCCAGCAGAAGGGACAGGGTGGAGGAGACCCAGTACTTC. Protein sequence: CASRRDRVEETQYF.

The CDR3 DNA is TGTGCCAGCAGCCAAGAGATCGGGAATGAGCAGTTCTTC. It codes for CASSQEIGNEQFF. The chain employs TRBV14 and TRBJ2-1; unclear D gene. The germline V gene encodes CDR1 SGHDN and CDR2 FVKESK. The CDR3 has 13 amino acids. V shed 0 bases and J shed 7 bases, with 7 bases lying between them.

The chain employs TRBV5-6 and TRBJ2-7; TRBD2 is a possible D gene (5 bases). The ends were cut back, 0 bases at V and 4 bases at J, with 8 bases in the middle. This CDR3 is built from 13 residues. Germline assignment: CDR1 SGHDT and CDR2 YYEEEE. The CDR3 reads CASSLAQRYEQYF. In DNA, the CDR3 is TGTGCCAGCAGCTTGGCTCAGCGGTACGAGCAGTACTTC.

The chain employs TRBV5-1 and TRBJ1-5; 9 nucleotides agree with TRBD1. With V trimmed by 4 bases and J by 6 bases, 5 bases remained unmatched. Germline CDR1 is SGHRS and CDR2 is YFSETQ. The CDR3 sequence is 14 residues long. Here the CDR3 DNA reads TGCGCCAGCAGCCCGGGACAGGGTATTCAGCCCCAGCATTTT. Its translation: CASSPGQGIQPQHF. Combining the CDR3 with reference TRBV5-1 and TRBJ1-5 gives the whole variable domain KAGVTQTPRYLIKTRGQQVTLSCSPISGHRSVSWYQQTPGQGLQFLFEYFSETQRNKGNFPGRFSGRQFSNSRSEMNVSTLELGDSALYLCASSPGQGIQPQHFGDGTRLSIL.

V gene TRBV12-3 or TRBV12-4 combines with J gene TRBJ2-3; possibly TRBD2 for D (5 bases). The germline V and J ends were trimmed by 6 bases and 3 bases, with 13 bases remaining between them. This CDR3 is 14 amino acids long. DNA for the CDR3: TGTGCCAGCAGGGGTCGTATAGCGACAGATACGCAGTATTTT. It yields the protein CASRGRIATDTQYF.

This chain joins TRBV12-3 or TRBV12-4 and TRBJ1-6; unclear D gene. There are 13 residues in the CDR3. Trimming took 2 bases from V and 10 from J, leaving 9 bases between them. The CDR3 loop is CASSLRVQSPLHF. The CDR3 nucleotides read TGTGCCAGCAGTTTAAGGGTACAATCACCCCTCCACTTT.

CDR3 residues: CASSYSKTPNTEAFF. The CDR3 bases are TGTGCCAGCAGTTACTCCAAGACACCTAACACTGAAGCTTTCTTT. The J gene is TRBJ1-1, the V gene TRBV6-5; D not resolved. CDR1 MNHEY and CDR2 SVGAGI come from the germline V gene. V was shortened by 0 bases and J by 2 bases, with 10 bases between the two germline ends. The CDR3 totals 15 residues.

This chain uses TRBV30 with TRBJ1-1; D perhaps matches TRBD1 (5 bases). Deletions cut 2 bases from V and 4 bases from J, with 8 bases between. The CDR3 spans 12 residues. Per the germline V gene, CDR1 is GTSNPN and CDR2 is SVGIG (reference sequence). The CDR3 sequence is CAWSWGSTEAFF. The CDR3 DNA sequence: TGTGCCTGGAGTTGGGGGAGCACTGAAGCTTTCTTT.

CDR3 in amino acids: CATSRDSGYGYGYTF. CDR3 coding DNA: TGTGCCACCAGCAGAGATTCAGGGTACGGCTATGGCTACACCTTC. V and J are TRBV15 and TRBJ1-2, with D perhaps TRBD1 (5 bases). Germline CDR1 LNHNV, CDR2 YYDKDF (reference sequence). The CDR3 extends over 15 amino acids. Trimming stripped 0 bases from V and 4 bases from J, with 12 bases between.

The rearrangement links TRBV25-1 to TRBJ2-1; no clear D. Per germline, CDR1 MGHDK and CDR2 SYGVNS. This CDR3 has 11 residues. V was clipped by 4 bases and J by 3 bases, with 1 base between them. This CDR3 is CASSGYNEQFF. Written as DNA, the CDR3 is TGTGCCAGCAGTGGCTACAATGAGCAGTTCTTC.

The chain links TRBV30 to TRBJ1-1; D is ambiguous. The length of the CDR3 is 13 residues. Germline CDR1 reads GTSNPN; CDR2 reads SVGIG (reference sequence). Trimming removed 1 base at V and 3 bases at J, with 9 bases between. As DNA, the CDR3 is TGTGCCTGGAGTGCCGAGGTGGACACTGAAGCTTTCTTT. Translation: CAWSAEVDTEAFF.